The rows below give T cell receptor beta chains drawn from one sample of a study of shared clonotypes between healthy human individuals. Assay used: immunoSEQ multiplex PCR; TCRdb lists only in-frame clones, some missing. The sample yields about 2.2 million clones, roughly 91% seen once. Sequencing used naive CD8+ T cells from PBMCs. Receptors were obtained from a man between 18 and 35 years old in good health. Some clones in this sample may be carry-over from other donors' samples. CDR3s include the opening cysteine and the closing phenylalanine or tryptophan. A D gene is named only where the DNA matches it firmly. The listing skips clone size in some rows; elsewhere it reads once, few, many or a size class.

v_gene	abundance	d_gene	j_gene	CDR3aa	CDR3nt
TRBV7-3	-	TRBD2	TRBJ2-1	CASSLEAGGPSGQFF	TGTGCCAGCAGCCTCGAAGCGGGAGGGCCGTCGGGGCAGTTCTTC
TRBV7-2	-	-	TRBJ1-1	CASSPRGRTEAFF	TGTGCCAGCAGCCCCCGAGGTCGAACTGAAGCTTTCTTT
TRBV7-8	once	-	TRBJ2-1	CASSLVALAEQFF	TGTGCCAGCAGCTTAGTCGCTCTAGCGGAGCAGTTCTTC
TRBV6-5	-	TRBD2	TRBJ2-7	CASSYGGLGYEQYF	TGTGCCAGCAGTTACGGGGGACTAGGATACGAGCAGTACTTC
TRBV29-1	-	-	TRBJ1-1	CSVEAEPYTEAFF	TGCAGCGTTGAGGCAGAACCTTACACTGAAGCTTTCTTT
TRBV27	-	-	TRBJ2-4	CASRSRKVTKNIQYF	TGTGCCAGTAGAAGCAGGAAGGTAACCAAAAACATTCAGTACTTC
TRBV28	-	TRBD1	TRBJ2-7	CASNDPGQLFYEQYF	TGTGCCAGCAACGACCCGGGACAGCTTTTCTACGAGCAGTACTTC
TRBV4-1	-	TRBD2	TRBJ2-1	CASSQDIRLAGEKNEQFF	TGCGCCAGCAGCCAAGATATTCGGCTTGCGGGAGAGAAGAATGAGCAGTTCTTC
TRBV27	-	-	TRBJ2-3	CASSFQVASTDTQYF	TGTGCCAGCAGTTTCCAGGTAGCTAGCACAGATACGCAGTATTTT
TRBV27	few	TRBD1	TRBJ1-1	CASSAGQGKNTEAFF	TGTGCCAGCAGTGCGGGACAGGGAAAGAACACTGAAGCTTTCTTT
TRBV29-1	-	TRBD2	TRBJ2-7	CSVRIRGRDLYEQYF	TGCAGCGTGCGAATCCGTGGGAGGGACCTCTACGAGCAGTACTTC
TRBV29-1	-	-	TRBJ2-4	CSVEESWLAKNIQYF	TGCAGCGTTGAAGAAAGTTGGTTAGCCAAAAACATTCAGTACTTC
TRBV13	-	-	TRBJ2-7	CASSWGRWEQYF	TGTGCCAGCAGCTGGGGGAGGTGGGAGCAGTACTTC
TRBV28	-	TRBD1	TRBJ2-3	CASSFGTGTSGDTQYF	TGTGCCAGCAGTTTCGGGACAGGGACCTCAGGGGATACGCAGTATTTT
TRBV30	-	-	TRBJ2-2	CAWAGRPDTGELFF	TGTGCCTGGGCGGGTCGGCCGGACACCGGGGAGCTGTTTTTT
TRBV10-1	-	-	TRBJ2-4	CASPRCGAKNIQYF	TGCGCCAGCCCACGGTGTGGAGCCAAAAACATTCAGTACTTC
TRBV2	-	-	TRBJ2-7	CASSPSPGHKYEQYF	TGTGCCAGCAGTCCTTCCCCGGGACATAAGTACGAGCAGTACTTC
TRBV19	-	TRBD1	TRBJ2-7	CASSIRPGGYEQYF	TGTGCCAGTAGTATCCGTCCAGGGGGCTACGAGCAGTACTTC
TRBV28	once	TRBD2	TRBJ2-7	CASHLGGSYEQYF	TGTGCCAGCCACCTGGGCGGGAGCTACGAGCAGTACTTC
TRBV5-4	once	-	TRBJ1-2	CASRSGTDYGYTF	TGTGCCAGCAGATCAGGGACGGACTATGGCTACACCTTC
TRBV5-1	-	TRBD2	TRBJ2-7	CASSLDSLRSGGPYEQYF	TGCGCCAGCAGCTTGGACAGCCTTAGGAGCGGGGGCCCCTACGAGCAGTACTTC
TRBV7-9	-	-	TRBJ2-5	CASSPPLGHDGGQTQYF	TGTGCCAGCAGCCCACCCCTCGGACATGACGGGGGGCAGACCCAGTACTTC
TRBV27	-	-	TRBJ1-2	CASSKHPQPPNYGYTF	TGTGCCAGCAGCAAACACCCCCAACCACCTAACTATGGCTACACCTTC
TRBV29-1	-	TRBD1	TRBJ1-2	CSVEGARGYTF	TGCAGCGTCGAGGGGGCGCGTGGCTACACCTTC
TRBV9	-	-	TRBJ2-3	CASSVQGSTDTQYF	TGTGCCAGCAGCGTACAGGGAAGCACAGATACGCAGTATTTT
TRBV7-9	-	TRBD1	TRBJ1-4	CASSSAGTGDNEKLFF	TGTGCCAGCAGCTCTGCCGGGACAGGGGATAATGAAAAACTGTTTTTT
TRBV6-6	-	-	TRBJ2-5	CASSPGIYRGETQYF	TGTGCCAGCAGCCCCGGGATCTATAGGGGGGAGACCCAGTACTTC
TRBV9	-	TRBD1	TRBJ2-7	CASSFLPGQAYEQYF	TGTGCCAGCAGCTTCTTACCCGGACAGGCCTACGAGCAGTACTTC
TRBV7-9	-	TRBD2	TRBJ2-7	CASSPRGGYEQYF	TGTGCCAGCAGCCCTCGGGGGGGTTACGAGCAGTACTTC
TRBV7-9	-	-	TRBJ2-3	CASSLGVGGADTQYF	TGTGCCAGCAGCTTAGGGGTAGGGGGAGCAGATACGCAGTATTTT
TRBV28	-	-	TRBJ2-2	CASSPGFRGLGELFF	TGTGCCAGCAGCCCAGGGTTCCGAGGTCTCGGGGAGCTGTTTTTT
TRBV6-6	-	-	TRBJ1-2	CASSYLSENYGYTF	TGTGCCAGCAGTTACTTATCCGAAAACTATGGCTACACCTTC
TRBV15	-	-	TRBJ1-2	CATGMGREGYTF	TGTGCCACCGGAATGGGCCGAGAGGGCTACACCTTC
TRBV19	-	-	TRBJ1-2	CASSILPPNYGYTF	TGTGCCAGTAGTATTTTACCCCCTAACTATGGCTACACCTTC
TRBV5-6	-	-	TRBJ2-1	CASSLLSSLYEQFF	TGTGCCAGCAGCTTGTTGTCTAGTCTATATGAGCAGTTCTTC
TRBV10-3	-	-	TRBJ2-7	CAISVEEQGTREQYF	TGTGCCATCAGTGTCGAAGAGCAAGGTACGAGGGAGCAGTACTTC
TRBV5-1	-	-	TRBJ2-1	CASSSGQYNEQFF	TGCGCCAGCAGCTCCGGACAGTACAATGAGCAGTTCTTC
TRBV30	-	-	TRBJ1-6	CAWSPSYNSPLHF	TGTGCCTGGAGTCCCAGCTATAATTCACCCCTCCACTTT
TRBV28	-	-	TRBJ1-5	CASSFRDPGPQHF	TGTGCCAGCAGTTTTAGGGACCCCGGGCCCCAGCATTTT
TRBV5-1	-	-	TRBJ2-5	CASRSLGVNQETQYF	TGCGCCAGCAGAAGCCTAGGAGTTAACCAAGAGACCCAGTACTTC
TRBV9	-	-	TRBJ2-2	CASSEPDSELFF	TGTGCCAGCAGCGAGCCGGATTCGGAGCTGTTTTTT
TRBV9	-	TRBD2	TRBJ2-1	CASRGTSGRGNNEQFF	TGTGCCAGCAGAGGGACTAGCGGGAGGGGAAACAATGAGCAGTTCTTC
TRBV21-1	-	-	TRBJ2-7	CASSKRQGAVWYEQYF	TGTGCCAGCAGCAAAAGACAGGGGGCGGTTTGGTACGAGCAGTACTTC
TRBV7-2	-	-	TRBJ1-4	CASSLNRRGGEKLFF	TGTGCCAGCAGCCTAAACAGGAGAGGGGGGGAAAAACTGTTTTTT
TRBV9	few	TRBD1	TRBJ1-2	CASSAHPDRGLGYTF	TGTGCCAGCAGCGCCCACCCAGACAGGGGATTGGGCTACACCTTC
TRBV6-5	-	-	TRBJ1-1	CASSLSAVNTEAFF	TGTGCCAGCAGCCTCTCTGCGGTGAACACTGAAGCTTTCTTT
TRBV7-9	-	TRBD2	TRBJ2-7	CASSLGGRRGEQYF	TGTGCCAGCAGCTTAGGCGGGAGGAGGGGAGAGCAGTACTTC
TRBV5-6	-	-	TRBJ1-2	CASSLVLRRGYTF	TGTGCCAGCAGCTTGGTATTACGGCGAGGCTACACCTTC
TRBV9	-	-	TRBJ2-1	CASSKGPSYNEQFF	TGTGCCAGCAGTAAGGGACCCTCCTACAATGAGCAGTTCTTC
TRBV4-1	-	-	TRBJ1-5	CASSLSDNSNQPQHF	TGCGCCAGCAGCCTTTCAGACAATAGCAATCAGCCCCAGCATTTT
TRBV7-9	-	TRBD2	TRBJ2-2	CASSASAREGQGTGELFF	TGTGCCAGCAGCGCTTCCGCTCGGGAGGGTCAGGGCACCGGGGAGCTGTTTTTT
TRBV7-9	-	TRBD1	TRBJ1-2	CAGDREGGYTF	TGTGCCGGGGACAGGGAAGGTGGCTACACCTTC
TRBV7-8	-	TRBD1	TRBJ1-5	CASSPQGDQPQHF	TGTGCCAGCAGCCCGCAGGGGGATCAGCCCCAGCATTTT